Below, 5 T cell receptor beta chains from the same sample are listed, as sequenced in a study of T cell clones after liver transplantation. Repertoires were generated with immunoSEQ multiplex PCR, while TCRdb's copy carries only in-frame clones and drops some. This sample carries tens of thousands of clones, 70% to 90% of them seen once, and the ten largest clones take roughly 2.5%. Sample: CD4+ T cells from blood, taken 24 months after liver transplant. The receptors here all came from a human patient who received a liver transplant. Part of the T cells may come from the graft donor.

CDR3 region: CASSPTVAQETQYF. The CDR3 DNA follows: TGTGCCAGCAGCCCCACAGTGGCCCAAGAGACCCAGTACTTC. The chain joins TRBV5-5 to TRBJ2-5, with D uncertain. In germline, CDR1 is SGHKS, CDR2 YYEKEE (reference sequence). This CDR3 has 14 residues. Trimming shortened V by 4 bases and J by 1 base, and 11 bases separated the two germline ends. Full variable domain (remainder filled in from reference TRBV5-5 and TRBJ2-5): DAGVTQSPTHLIKTRGQQVTLRCSPISGHKSVSWYQQVLGQGPQFIFQYYEKEERGRGNFPDRFSARQFPNYSSELNVNALLLGDSALYLCASSPTVAQETQYFGPGTRLLVL.

The rearrangement joins TRBV19 to TRBJ1-6; no firm D call. V was shortened by 6 bases and J by 5 bases, with 8 bases between the two germline ends. Germline CDR1 and CDR2: LNHDA and SQIVND (reference sequence). The CDR3 is made up of 13 amino acids. CDR3 sequence (DNA): TGTGCCAGTAGGGCTGTCGATAATTCACCCCTCCACTTT. Protein product: CASRAVDNSPLHF.

The chain has TRBV2 and TRBJ2-1, with 9 bases that match TRBD2. The CDR3 loop spans 15 amino acids. V gave up 6 bases and J gave up 9 bases; unmatched junction bases: 12. Germline V gives CDR1 SNHLY, CDR2 FYNNEI. CDR3 DNA: TGTGCCAGCAGGGGTAGCGGGAGAGCTCATGTTGAGCAGTTCTTC. This translates into CASRGSGRAHVEQFF. Full variable domain (remainder filled in from reference TRBV2 and TRBJ2-1): EPEVTQTPSHQVTQMGQEVILRCVPISNHLYFYWYRQILGQKVEFLVSFYNNEISEKSEIFDDQFSVERPDGSNFTLKIRSTKLEDSAMYFCASRGSGRAHVEQFFGPGTRLTVL.

The chain employs TRBV19 and TRBJ1-4; D not resolved. This CDR3 region has 16 residues. The V end lost 4 bases, the J end lost 3 bases, and 15 bases lay between the germline ends. Germline CDR1 is LNHDA and CDR2 is SQIVND (reference sequence). The CDR3 protein is CASSTGIIGANEKLFF. DNA of the CDR3: TGTGCCAGTAGTACAGGCATCATTGGGGCTAATGAAAAACTGTTTTTT.

This chain links TRBV6-6 with TRBJ2-3, with TRBD2 matching over 11 bases. CDR1 and CDR2 (germline): MNHNY, SVGAGI (reference sequence). J lost 4 bases, V lost 5 bases, and 2 bases had no gene match. This CDR3 spans 14 amino acids. CDR3 in amino acids: CASSGTSGPDTQYF. The CDR3 nucleotides read TGTGCCAGCAGTGGGACTAGCGGCCCAGATACGCAGTATTTT.